The present T cell receptor beta chain was sequenced within a study of T cell responses to AZD1222 COVID-19 vaccine. Profiled with immunoSEQ multiplex PCR; TCRdb holds only in-frame clones, not every one. The sample contains roughly 120,000 clones, 92% of which appear only once. The CDR3 loop spans 11 amino acids. The V end was cut by 6 bases, the J end by 1 base, with 3 bases between. The germline CDR1 and CDR2 sequences are MNHEY and SMNVEV (reference sequence). The origin of this receptor is an adult who received the AZD1222 COVID-19 vaccine. This chain connects TRBV27 to TRBJ2-5; D is unclear. The starting material was peripheral blood, obtained 28 days after the second AZD1222 dose. This CDR3 is CASSSQETQYF. In nucleotides, the CDR3 is TGTGCCAGCAGCAGCCAAGAGACCCAGTACTTC.